The TCR beta chain under discussion was sequenced for a study of blood T cells in healthy people across ages. A second PCR, run for roughly 7 to 11 cycles, used a sample-barcoded 5' primer plus a J-beta primer mix. From the 5' RACE reads, TCRdb called clonotypes with MiXCR, one entry per CDR3 protein. Altogether 580,000 or so distinct CDR3 sequences are present, more than 45% being singletons, with the ten largest covering around 23%. This CDR3 spans 15 amino acids. Per the germline V gene, CDR1 is SGHNT and CDR2 is YENEEA. The germline V and J ends were trimmed by 2 bases and 5 bases, with 13 bases remaining between them.

The V call is TRBV11-3, the J call TRBJ2-1; possibly TRBD1 or TRBD2 for D (5 bases each). The sample was blood. This TCR came from an elderly man in good health. The DNA for the CDR3 is TGTGCCAGCAGCTTAAGGGACGACCCCCACAATGAGCAGTTCTTC. Encoded protein: CASSLRDDPHNEQFF.